A selection of T cell receptor beta chains follows, all from one sample in a study of OX40 agonist ivuxolimab in advanced cancers. Only in-frame clones appear in the TCRdb table, and some are missing; sequencing was by immunoSEQ multiplex PCR. The repertoire includes 95,000 or so clones, about 90% of them detected once, and roughly 0.5% sits in the top ten. The specimen comprised CD4+ or CD8+ T cells sorted from blood, sampled in a trial of the OX40 agonist ivuxolimab. These receptors were obtained from an adult with an advanced solid tumor such as melanoma, head and neck, liver or kidney cancer. CDR3s include the opening cysteine and the closing phenylalanine or tryptophan. A D gene is named only where the DNA matches it firmly. The size of a clone is reported for some rows only, either as once, few or many, or as a class for expanded clones.

J gene	D gene	V gene	clone size	CDR3 DNA	CDR3 protein
TRBJ2-5	.	TRBV11-2	.	TGTGCCAGCAGCTTGGCGCTCGACAGCCAAGAGACCCAGTACTTC	CASSLALDSQETQYF
TRBJ2-5	.	TRBV18	once	TGTGCCAGCTCACCAGGCCAGGGAATAGAGACCCAGTACTTC	CASSPGQGIETQYF
TRBJ1-5	.	TRBV6-1	.	TGTGCCAGCAGTGTAGGACGCGGGGGCAATCAGCCCCAGCATTTT	CASSVGRGGNQPQHF
TRBJ1-1	.	TRBV5-6	.	TGTGCCAGCAGCTCATGGACCGTGAACACTGAAGCTTTCTTT	CASSSWTVNTEAFF
TRBJ2-2	.	TRBV6-5	.	TGTGCCAGCAGTTCCCTCGGGACGGAGAACACCGGGGAGCTGTTTTTT	CASSSLGTENTGELFF
TRBJ2-5	.	TRBV19	.	TGTGCCAGTAGTGCCAGTTGGGGAAAGAGGGAGACCCAGTACTTC	CASSASWGKRETQYF
TRBJ2-7	TRBD1	TRBV7-2	.	TGTGCCAGCAGCATGGGGACAGCCAGCTACGAGCAGTACTTC	CASSMGTASYEQYF
TRBJ1-1	.	TRBV4-1	.	TGCGCCAGCAGCCCTCAACGAGGCCAAGGGAACACTGAAGCTTTCTTT	CASSPQRGQGNTEAFF
TRBJ1-1	.	TRBV2	once	TGTGCCAGCAGTGAAGGGGAGGGGACGAACACTGAAGCTTTCTTT	CASSEGEGTNTEAFF
TRBJ2-5	TRBD2	TRBV5-6	.	TGTGCCAGCAGCTTAAGGGGGAGCGGGGGAACCCTGGAGACCCAGTACTTC	CASSLRGSGGTLETQYF
TRBJ2-3	.	TRBV7-3	.	TGTGCCAGTAAGGAGTTTGGCACAGATACGCAGTATTTT	CASKEFGTDTQYF
TRBJ2-3	.	TRBV5-1	.	TGCGCCAGCAGCTCTTCGGCGGGAAGCACAGATACGCAGTATTTT	CASSSSAGSTDTQYF
TRBJ2-7	TRBD1	TRBV11-2	.	TGTGCCAGCAGCTTTGGACAGGGGTCCTACGAGCAGTACTTC	CASSFGQGSYEQYF
TRBJ1-1	.	TRBV20-1	.	TGCAGTGCTAGGGCGGATACTGAAGCTTTCTTT	CSARADTEAFF
TRBJ2-5	TRBD1	TRBV7-9	.	TGTGCCAGCAGCTCTTCCGGGACAGGGGGCTTCGGAGAGACCCAGTACTTC	CASSSSGTGGFGETQYF
TRBJ2-1	TRBD2	TRBV5-1	once	TGCGCCAGCAGCACCGGGGGAGCGGGAGGTAGTGAGCAGTTCTTC	CASSTGGAGGSEQFF
TRBJ1-5	.	TRBV28	.	TGTGCCAGCCGCGGAGCAGGGAAGGGCGGCAATCAGCCCCAGCATTTT	CASRGAGKGGNQPQHF
TRBJ2-5	.	TRBV30	.	TGTGCCTGGAAGCGCACGGCCGAAGAGACCCAGTACTTC	CAWKRTAEETQYF
TRBJ2-7	.	TRBV19	.	TGTGCCAGTAGTATAACCGGGAAAGGGAGAGAGCAGTACTTC	CASSITGKGREQYF
TRBJ2-4	.	TRBV30	.	TGTGCCTGGAGTGACACTAGGGGGATACGGAACATTCAGTACTTC	CAWSDTRGIRNIQYF
TRBJ1-1	TRBD1	TRBV29-1	once	TGCAGCGCGGGACAGGGAGGTTACGAAGCTTTCTTT	CSAGQGGYEAFF
TRBJ1-6	.	TRBV4-1	.	TGCGCCAGCAGCCAAGAGCGGACAGCCTTTAATTCACCCCTCCACTTT	CASSQERTAFNSPLHF
TRBJ1-3	.	TRBV29-1	.	TGCAGCTTCTCGGGTGGTTTCGGTGGAAACACCATATATTTT	CSFSGGFGGNTIYF
TRBJ2-1	.	TRBV6-6	.	TGTGCCAGCAGTTACTCCCCTCAAGCGGAGCAGTTCTTC	CASSYSPQAEQFF
TRBJ1-4	.	TRBV2	.	TGTGCCAGCAGTACCCCTATTCAGGGAGGGAAGGAAAAACTGTTTTTT	CASSTPIQGGKEKLFF
TRBJ2-3	TRBD1	TRBV5-1	few	TGCGCCAGCAGCTTGGTCCCCGGGACAGGCACAGATACGCAGTATTTT	CASSLVPGTGTDTQYF
TRBJ2-3	.	TRBV4-1	.	TGCGCCAGCAGCCGGTCCGGGGGACCCTCAGATACGCAGTATTTT	CASSRSGGPSDTQYF
TRBJ2-7	TRBD2	TRBV5-1	.	TGCGCCAGCAGCCCGACTAGCGGGGGCACCTACGAGCAGTACTTC	CASSPTSGGTYEQYF
TRBJ2-7	.	TRBV6-6	.	TGTGCCAGCAGTTACCCCCAGGGCACTCGCTTC	CASSYPQGTRF
TRBJ2-2	TRBD2	TRBV11-3	.	TGTGCCAGCAGCCCGCGGACTAGCGTGAACACCGGGGAGCTGTTTTTT	CASSPRTSVNTGELFF
TRBJ1-6	.	TRBV5-4	.	TGTGCCAGCAGCTTGGAACAGGCCTCCTATAATTCACCCCTCCACTTT	CASSLEQASYNSPLHF
TRBJ2-2	.	TRBV11-1	.	TGTGCCAGCAGCTTAAGACAGGTTGACACCGGGGAGCTGTTTTTT	CASSLRQVDTGELFF
TRBJ1-1	.	TRBV27	.	TGTGCCACCTGGGACGGCTCAAACACTGAAGCTTTCTTT	CATWDGSNTEAFF
TRBJ2-5	TRBD1	TRBV7-2	.	TGTGCCAGCAGTTTAGACAGGGGGGGAGAGACCCAGTACTTC	CASSLDRGGETQYF
TRBJ2-1	.	TRBV30	.	TGTGCCTGGAGGGACAGTTCCTACAATGAGCAGTTCTTC	CAWRDSSYNEQFF
TRBJ1-5	TRBD1	TRBV6-5	.	TGTGCCAGCAGTTCGGGACAGGGTGATCAGCCCCAGCATTTT	CASSSGQGDQPQHF
TRBJ1-1	.	TRBV6-1	few	TGTGCCAGTGGCGACAGTCTGAACACTGAAGCTTTCTTT	CASGDSLNTEAFF
TRBJ1-1	.	TRBV18	.	TGTGCCAGCTCACAAGGACAGAATACTGAAGCTTTCTTT	CASSQGQNTEAFF
TRBJ1-4	TRBD1	TRBV5-1	.	TGCGCCAGCAGCTTGGAGGCAGGGGGGGAAAAACTGTTTTTT	CASSLEAGGEKLFF
TRBJ1-1	.	TRBV13	.	TGTGCCAGCAGCTTAGAACTTCGGGGCACTGAAGCTTTCTTT	CASSLELRGTEAFF
TRBJ1-5	.	TRBV6-1	.	TGTGCCAGCAGTGAAGCGCTTAGGTCCAATCAGCCCCAGCATTTT	CASSEALRSNQPQHF
TRBJ2-2	TRBD1	TRBV19	.	TGTGCCAGTAGTCGACAGGGTCCCGGGGAGCTGTTTTTT	CASSRQGPGELFF
TRBJ2-7	TRBD1	TRBV6-5	.	TGTGCCAGCAGTCTCGGGACAGGGTATTACGAGCAGTACTTC	CASSLGTGYYEQYF
TRBJ2-7	.	TRBV19	.	TGTGCCAGTAGTATTGGCCCCGGCGGCTCCTACGAGCAGTACTTC	CASSIGPGGSYEQYF
TRBJ1-3	.	TRBV30	.	TGTGCCTGGAGTGTAGATCCTGGAACAGGGAACTCTGGAAACACCATATATTTT	CAWSVDPGTGNSGNTIYF
TRBJ2-7	TRBD1	TRBV11-3	few	TGTGCCAGCAGCAACCGACAGGGGGACAGCGAGCAGTACTTC	CASSNRQGDSEQYF
TRBJ2-5	TRBD2	TRBV10-2	.	TGCGCCAGCAGAGCCAGCGGGGGGGCCGGGGAGACCCAGTACTTC	CASRASGGAGETQYF
TRBJ2-3	.	TRBV2	once	TGTGCCAGCAGCTACACCGCTAGCACAGATACGCAGTATTTT	CASSYTASTDTQYF
TRBJ1-5	TRBD1	TRBV6-1	.	TGTGCCAGCAGTCTTGACAGGGCGATGGATCAGCCCCAGCATTTT	CASSLDRAMDQPQHF
TRBJ2-1	TRBD2	TRBV6-1	.	TGTGCCAGCACCATAGCGGGAGTATCCTACAATGAGCAGTTCTTC	CASTIAGVSYNEQFF
TRBJ2-1	TRBD2	TRBV19	.	TGTGCCAGTAGTCGTAGAGGACTAGCGGGAGTTGATAATGAGCAGTTCTTC	CASSRRGLAGVDNEQFF